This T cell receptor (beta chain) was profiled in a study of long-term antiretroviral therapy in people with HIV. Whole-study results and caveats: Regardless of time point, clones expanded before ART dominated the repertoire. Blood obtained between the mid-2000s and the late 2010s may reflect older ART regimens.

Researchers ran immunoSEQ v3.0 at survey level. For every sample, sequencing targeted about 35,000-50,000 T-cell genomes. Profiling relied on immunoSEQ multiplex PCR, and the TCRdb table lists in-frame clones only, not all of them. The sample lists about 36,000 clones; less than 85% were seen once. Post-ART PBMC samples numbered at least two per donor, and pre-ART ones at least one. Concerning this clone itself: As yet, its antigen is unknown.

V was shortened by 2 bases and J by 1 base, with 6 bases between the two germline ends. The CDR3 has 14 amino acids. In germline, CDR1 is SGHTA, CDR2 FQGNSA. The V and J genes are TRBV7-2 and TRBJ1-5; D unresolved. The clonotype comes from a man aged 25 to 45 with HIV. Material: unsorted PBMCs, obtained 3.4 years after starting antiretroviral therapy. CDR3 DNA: TGTGCCAGCAGCTTATTTGACAGCAATCAGCCCCAGCATTTT. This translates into CASSLFDSNQPQHF.